The 25 T cell receptor beta chains below were found in one sample sequenced in a study of blood T cell repertoires in COVID-19. Sequencing was performed with immunoSEQ multiplex PCR; in TCRdb, only in-frame clones are kept and a portion is missing. The sample includes about 140,000 clones, about 87% of them seen just once. Sequencing input: peripheral blood. Receptors were obtained from a woman of 80 years or more with acute or convalescent COVID-19.

This chain joins TRBV5-1 and TRBJ2-3, with D perhaps TRBD2 (5 bases). The CDR3 spans 15 residues. Germline V gives CDR1 SGHRS, CDR2 YFSETQ. Trimming left V 0 bases short and J 0 bases short, with 8 bases between. CDR3 sequence reads: CASSLGAVSTDTQYF. The CDR3 DNA is TGCGCCAGCAGCTTGGGAGCGGTGAGCACAGATACGCAGTATTTT.

The rearrangement uses TRBV18 and TRBJ2-2; D ambiguous. This CDR3 contains 14 residues. Between the trimmed V and J ends, which lost 2 bases and 2 bases, there was a span of 6 bases. The V gene's germline CDR1 is KGHSH and CDR2 LQKENI. The CDR3 nucleotides read TGTGCCAGCTCACCATACGGTAACACCGGGGAGCTGTTTTTT. This encodes CASSPYGNTGELFF.

This clone showed up just a few times. The chain joins TRBV5-1 to TRBJ1-4, with 8 bases matching TRBD1. The V gene end was trimmed by 2 bases and the J gene end by 3 bases; junction bases not matched to a gene: 3. The CDR3 is 15 residues long. The germline V gene encodes CDR1 SGHRS and CDR2 YFSETQ. CDR3 in amino acids: CASSLNRGSNEKLFF. Written as DNA, the CDR3 is TGCGCCAGCAGCTTAAACAGGGGGTCTAATGAAAAACTGTTTTTT.

This chain joins TRBV3-1 (or the pseudogene TRBV3-2) and TRBJ2-5, with TRBD2 as a possible D gene (5 bases). This CDR3 contains 18 residues. Trimming pared 4 bases from V and 3 bases from J, leaving 24 bases between. CDR1 and CDR2 from the germline V gene are LGHDT and YNNKEL (reference sequence). This CDR3 reads CASSRDPGGRTLKETQYF. CDR3 bases: TGTGCCAGCAGCCGCGACCCTGGCGGGCGAACCTTAAAAGAGACCCAGTACTTC.

This clone was counted a single time. This chain joins TRBV2 and TRBJ2-7; D possibly corresponds to TRBD2 (6 bases). V lost 1 base to trimming and J lost 4 bases, with 11 bases between them. The germline V gene encodes CDR1 SNHLY and CDR2 FYNNEI. The length of the CDR3 is 14 residues. The CDR3 coding sequence is TGTGCCAGCAGTGAAGGCGGGACCGAATACGAGCAGTACTTC. This translates into CASSEGGTEYEQYF.

This chain joins TRBV5-1 and TRBJ1-4; D call uncertain. This CDR3 contains 13 residues. V lost 1 base, J lost 5 bases, and 6 bases lay in between. From germline, CDR1 is SGHRS and CDR2 YFSETQ. The CDR3 sequence is CASSLTQNEKLFF. In DNA, the CDR3 is TGCGCCAGCAGCTTGACCCAGAATGAAAAACTGTTTTTT. Combining the CDR3 with reference TRBV5-1 and TRBJ1-4 gives the whole variable domain KAGVTQTPRYLIKTRGQQVTLSCSPISGHRSVSWYQQTPGQGLQFLFEYFSETQRNKGNFPGRFSGRQFSNSRSEMNVSTLELGDSALYLCASSLTQNEKLFFGSGTQLSVL.

CDR3 amino acids: CASSQQTGTNTEAFF. The CDR3 DNA follows: TGTGCCAGCAGCCAACAGACAGGGACGAACACTGAAGCTTTCTTT. The V call is TRBV16, the J call TRBJ1-1, with 7 bases aligning to TRBD1. This CDR3 is built from 15 residues. Per germline, CDR1 KGHSY and CDR2 FQNENV. J gave up 1 base and V 2 bases, and 4 bases lay outside the gene matches.

The chain links TRBV20-1 to TRBJ2-7; TRBD1 agrees at 7 bases. The germline gives CDR1 DFQATT, CDR2 SNEGSKA (reference sequence). The trim removed 6 bases at V and 6 bases at J, leaving 5 bases unmatched. This CDR3 region has 11 residues. CDR3 DNA: TGCAGTGCCACACAGGGGTTCGAGCAGTACTTC. Amino acids: CSATQGFEQYF.

The rearrangement uses TRBV7-9 and TRBJ2-7; 8 bases are a match to TRBD1. The germline CDR1 and CDR2 sequences are SEHNR and FQNEAQ (reference sequence). The CDR3 has 13 amino acids. V trimming: 7 bases; J trimming: 6 bases; junction bases outside the gene matches: 8. Here the CDR3 reads CASNRQGASEQYF. In nucleotides, the CDR3 is TGTGCCAGCAACCGGCAGGGGGCAAGCGAGCAGTACTTC.

The V call is TRBV5-4, the J call TRBJ2-7; 8 bases match TRBD1. Trimming cost V 4 bases and J 0 bases; bases outside gene matches: 3. This CDR3 comprises 14 residues. Looked up from germline, CDR1 is SGHNT and CDR2 is YYREEE (reference sequence). CDR3 bases: TGTGCCAGCAGCCGGGACAGGAGCTCCTACGAGCAGTACTTC. This translates into CASSRDRSSYEQYF.

The V call is TRBV18, the J call TRBJ2-1; D remains unclear. The CDR3 runs 16 residues. V was clipped by 4 bases and J by 4 bases, with 17 bases between them. Germline CDR1 KGHSH, CDR2 LQKENI. In DNA form, the CDR3 reads TGTGCCAGCTCACGGGCCGGCACGAGCCTTTACAATGAGCAGTTCTTC. Protein product: CASSRAGTSLYNEQFF.

The chain uses TRBV19 and TRBJ1-2; D may be TRBD1 (6 bases). CDR3 length: 13 amino acids. With 5 bases removed from V and 13 bases from J, the gap between germline ends came to 20 bases. The germline V gene encodes CDR1 LNHDA and CDR2 SQIVND (reference sequence). CDR3: CASSASGDRRFTF. For the CDR3, the DNA is TGTGCCAGTAGTGCCTCAGGGGATAGAAGGTTCACCTTC.

The DNA for the CDR3 is TGCGCCAGCAGCTCGACAGGGCCCCCGGCAGATACGCAGTATTTT. It yields the protein CASSSTGPPADTQYF. The genes are TRBV5-1 and TRBJ2-3; 7 bases align to TRBD1. The J segment lost 4 bases and the V segment lost 3 bases, leaving 8 bases of the junction unmatched. The CDR3 consists of 15 residues. CDR1 is SGHRS and CDR2 is YFSETQ in the germline V gene.

The chain joins TRBV29-1 to TRBJ1-6, with D unclear. This CDR3 has 14 residues. Germline V lookup: CDR1 SQVTM, CDR2 ANQGSEA. Between the trimmed V and J ends, which lost 5 bases and 7 bases, there was a span of 15 bases. CDR3 nucleotides: TGCAGCGTTTCCGTATCGGGTAACAATTCACCCCTCCACTTT. Translating gives CSVSVSGNNSPLHF.

The gene calls are TRBV23-1 and TRBJ2-2, with TRBD2 matching over 15 bases. TRBV23-1 falls under the ORF class, with uncertain function. This CDR3 has 20 amino acids. Trimming at V came to 2 bases and at J to 2 bases, leaving 9 bases not matched to a gene. The CDR3 DNA follows: TGCGCCAGCAGTCAAGCCCCTGGGACTAGCGGGGGGCACAACACCGGGGAGCTGTTTTTT. It codes for CASSQAPGTSGGHNTGELFF.

The V call is TRBV19, the J call TRBJ1-6; D unclear. The germline gives CDR1 LNHDA, CDR2 SQIVND (reference sequence). The length of the CDR3 is 15 residues. V shed 3 bases and J shed 3 bases, with 9 bases lying between them. This chain's CDR3 is CASSIELSYNSPLHF. CDR3 DNA sequence: TGTGCCAGTAGTATCGAACTTAGCTATAATTCACCCCTCCACTTT.

V gene TRBV11-3 combines with J gene TRBJ2-7, with a possible D match to TRBD2 (5 bases). V lost 8 bases, J lost 7 bases, and 21 bases lay in between. The CDR3 extends over 14 amino acids. Germline V gene lookup returns CDR1 SGHNT and CDR2 YENEEA. In DNA form, the CDR3 reads TGTGCCAGCTCCCCCCAGAGGGCCGGTGGGGAGCAGTACTTC. This sequence encodes CASSPQRAGGEQYF.

The CDR3 DNA reads as TGTGCCAGCTCACCACTGGGGGGACAGGGATATGAAAAACTGTTTTTT. Its translation: CASSPLGGQGYEKLFF. The gene calls are TRBV18 and TRBJ1-4; 9 bases are a match to TRBD1. The CDR3 consists of 16 residues. V trimming: 1 base; J trimming: 6 bases; junction bases outside the gene matches: 6. Germline assignment: CDR1 KGHSH and CDR2 LQKENI.

V and J are TRBV12-3 or TRBV12-4 and TRBJ2-2, with D perhaps TRBD1 (5 bases). The V gene lost 5 bases and the J gene lost 6 bases, with 10 bases spanning the gap. The CDR3 spans 13 residues. CDR3 in amino acids: CASSVGPAGELFF. CDR3 nucleotide sequence: TGTGCCAGCAGTGTGGGGCCGGCCGGGGAGCTGTTTTTT.

The chain employs TRBV9 and TRBJ1-1; no reliable D call. The V and J ends lost 0 bases and 1 base respectively, with 7 bases between them. The CDR3 has 14 residues. Germline-derived CDR1 and CDR2 are SGDLS and YYNGEE. The CDR3 nucleotides read TGTGCCAGCAGCGTAGGACATTCGAACACTGAAGCTTTCTTT. This sequence encodes CASSVGHSNTEAFF. The full variable domain, completed using reference TRBV9 and TRBJ1-1, is DSGVTQTPKHLITATGQRVTLRCSPRSGDLSVYWYQQSLDQGLQFLIQYYNGEERAKGNILERFSAQQFPDLHSELNLSSLELGDSALYFCASSVGHSNTEAFFGQGTRLTVV.

V is TRBV5-1 and J is TRBJ1-1; D remains ambiguous. The V gene lost 0 bases and the J gene lost 2 bases, with 5 bases spanning the gap. This CDR3 comprises 13 residues. Germline CDR1 SGHRS, CDR2 YFSETQ. CDR3 residues: CASSLVPNTEAFF. The CDR3 coding sequence is TGCGCCAGCAGCTTGGTTCCTAACACTGAAGCTTTCTTT.

This chain connects TRBV19 to TRBJ2-7; 9 bases fit TRBD2. CDR3 length: 13 residues. Per germline, CDR1 LNHDA and CDR2 SQIVND (reference sequence). V was pared by 7 bases and J by 3 bases, with 4 bases of the junction left unmatched. Here the CDR3 reads CASKAGGRYEQYF. In DNA, the CDR3 is TGTGCCAGTAAGGCGGGGGGGCGCTACGAGCAGTACTTC.

This clone was counted between two and nine times. This sequence joins TRBV12-5 and TRBJ2-2; 10 bases map to TRBD1. This CDR3 is 18 amino acids long. Germline CDR1 and CDR2: LGHNT and FRNRAP. J lost 0 bases, V lost 5 bases, and 9 bases had no gene match. The DNA of the CDR3 is TGTGCTAGTGGTCTCCGGACAGGGGGTATCTCGAACACCGGGGAGCTGTTTTTT. This encodes CASGLRTGGISNTGELFF.

This sequence joins TRBV5-6 and TRBJ2-7, with a weak D call TRBD1 (6 bases). CDR1 and CDR2 (germline): SGHDT, YYEEEE. Trimming left V 4 bases short and J 4 bases short, with 15 bases between. CDR3 size: 14 residues. The CDR3 sequence: CASSATTGSYEQYF. CDR3 sequence (DNA): TGTGCCAGCAGCGCGACCACAGGGAGTTACGAGCAGTACTTC.

The CDR3 region has the DNA TGCGCCAGCAGCTTGGGACAGGTCGGTAATTCACCCCTCCACTTT. It encodes CASSLGQVGNSPLHF. The chain has TRBV5-1 and TRBJ1-6; the D gene is possibly TRBD1 (6 bases). The CDR3 loop spans 15 amino acids. The V end lost 0 bases, the J end lost 6 bases, and 10 bases lay between the germline ends. Germline CDR1 reads SGHRS; CDR2 reads YFSETQ.